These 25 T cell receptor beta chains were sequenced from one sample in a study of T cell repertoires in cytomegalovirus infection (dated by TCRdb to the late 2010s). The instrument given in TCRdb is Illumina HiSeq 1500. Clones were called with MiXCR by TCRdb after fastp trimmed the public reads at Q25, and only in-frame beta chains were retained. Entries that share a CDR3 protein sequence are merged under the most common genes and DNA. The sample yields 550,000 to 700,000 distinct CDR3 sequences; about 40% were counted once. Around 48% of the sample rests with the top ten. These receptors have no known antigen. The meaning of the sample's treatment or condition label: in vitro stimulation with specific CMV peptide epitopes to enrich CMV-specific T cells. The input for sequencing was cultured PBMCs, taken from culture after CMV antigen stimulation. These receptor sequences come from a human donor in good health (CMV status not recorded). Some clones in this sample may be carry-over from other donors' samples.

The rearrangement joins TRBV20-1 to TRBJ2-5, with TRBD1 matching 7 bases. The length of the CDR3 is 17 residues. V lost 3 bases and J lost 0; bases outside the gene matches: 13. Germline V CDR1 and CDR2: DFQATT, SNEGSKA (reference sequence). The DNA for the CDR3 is TGCAGTGCTAGGGGAACCGGGACAGATCTTTACCAAGAGACCCAGTACTTC. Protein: CSARGTGTDLYQETQYF.

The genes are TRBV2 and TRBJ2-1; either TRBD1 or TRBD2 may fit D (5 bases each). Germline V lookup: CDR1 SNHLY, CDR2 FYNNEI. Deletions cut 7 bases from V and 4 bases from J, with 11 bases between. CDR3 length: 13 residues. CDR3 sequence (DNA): TGTGCCAGCAATCGAGGGGCTTACAATGAGCAGTTCTTC. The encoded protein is CASNRGAYNEQFF.

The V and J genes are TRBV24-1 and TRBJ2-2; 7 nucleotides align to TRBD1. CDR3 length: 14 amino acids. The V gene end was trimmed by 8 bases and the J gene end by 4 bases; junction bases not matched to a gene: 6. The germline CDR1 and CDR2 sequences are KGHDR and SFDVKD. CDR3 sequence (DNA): TGTGCCACCACTCCGGGACAGAGCACCGGGGAGCTGTTTTTT. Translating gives CATTPGQSTGELFF.

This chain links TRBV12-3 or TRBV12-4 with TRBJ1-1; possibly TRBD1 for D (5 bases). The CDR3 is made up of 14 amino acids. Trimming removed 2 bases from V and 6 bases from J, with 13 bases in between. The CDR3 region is CASSLRDLRAEAFF. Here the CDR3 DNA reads TGTGCCAGCAGTTTACGGGACTTGAGGGCTGAAGCTTTCTTT.

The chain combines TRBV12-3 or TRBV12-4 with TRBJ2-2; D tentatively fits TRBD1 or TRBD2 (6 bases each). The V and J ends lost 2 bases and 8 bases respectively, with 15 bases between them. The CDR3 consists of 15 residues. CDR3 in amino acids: CASSLRGVRKGELFF. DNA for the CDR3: TGTGCCAGCAGTTTAAGGGGGGTGAGAAAGGGGGAGCTGTTTTTT.

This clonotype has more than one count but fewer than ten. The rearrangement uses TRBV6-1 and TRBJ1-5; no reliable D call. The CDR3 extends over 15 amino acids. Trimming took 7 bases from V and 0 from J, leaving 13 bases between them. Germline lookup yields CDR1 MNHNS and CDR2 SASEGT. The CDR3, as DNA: TGTGCCAGCATTCCGTACGGTTATAGCAATCAGCCCCAGCATTTT. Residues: CASIPYGYSNQPQHF.

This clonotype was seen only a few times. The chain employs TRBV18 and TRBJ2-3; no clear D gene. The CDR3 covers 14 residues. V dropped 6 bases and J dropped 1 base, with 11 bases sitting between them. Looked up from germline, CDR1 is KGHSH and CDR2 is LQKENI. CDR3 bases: TGTGCCAGCTCCCCTGCAACCCGCACAGATACGCAGTATTTT. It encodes CASSPATRTDTQYF.

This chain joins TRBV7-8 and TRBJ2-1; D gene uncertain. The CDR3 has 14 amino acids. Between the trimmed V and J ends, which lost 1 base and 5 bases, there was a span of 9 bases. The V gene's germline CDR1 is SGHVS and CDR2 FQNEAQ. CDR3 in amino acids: CASSLVTAHNEQFF. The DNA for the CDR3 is TGTGCCAGCAGCTTAGTCACGGCCCACAATGAGCAGTTCTTC.

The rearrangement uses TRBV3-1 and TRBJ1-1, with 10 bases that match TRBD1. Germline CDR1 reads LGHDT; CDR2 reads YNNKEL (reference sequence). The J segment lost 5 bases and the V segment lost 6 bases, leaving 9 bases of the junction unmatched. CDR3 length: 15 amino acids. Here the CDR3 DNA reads TGTGCCAGCAGAACAAGTCGGACAGGGGGAACTGAAGCTTTCTTT. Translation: CASRTSRTGGTEAFF.

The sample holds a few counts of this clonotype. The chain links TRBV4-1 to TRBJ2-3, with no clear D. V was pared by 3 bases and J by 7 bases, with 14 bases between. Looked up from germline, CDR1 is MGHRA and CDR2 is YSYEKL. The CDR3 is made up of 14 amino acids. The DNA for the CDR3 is TGCGCCAGCAGCCACCTGTTCAGTACTCATACGCAGTATTTT. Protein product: CASSHLFSTHTQYF.

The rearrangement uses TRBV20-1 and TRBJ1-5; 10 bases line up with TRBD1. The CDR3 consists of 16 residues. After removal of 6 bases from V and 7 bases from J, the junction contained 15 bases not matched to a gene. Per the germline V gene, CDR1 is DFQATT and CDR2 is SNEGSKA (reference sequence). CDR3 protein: CSAQPGQGFFEQPQHF. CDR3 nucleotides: TGCAGTGCCCAACCGGGACAGGGGTTTTTCGAACAGCCCCAGCATTTT.

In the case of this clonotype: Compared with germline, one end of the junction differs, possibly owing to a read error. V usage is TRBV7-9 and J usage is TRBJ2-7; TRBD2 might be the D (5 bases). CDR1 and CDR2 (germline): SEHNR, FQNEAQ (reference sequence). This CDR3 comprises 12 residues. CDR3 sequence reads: CASSLAQPEQYF. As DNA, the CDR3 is TGTGCCAGCAGCCTAGCCCAGCCCGAGCAGTACTTC.

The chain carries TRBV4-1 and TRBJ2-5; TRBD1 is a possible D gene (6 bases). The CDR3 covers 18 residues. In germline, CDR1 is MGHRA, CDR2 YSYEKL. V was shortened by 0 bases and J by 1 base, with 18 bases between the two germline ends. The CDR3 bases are TGCGCCAGCAGCCAAGATAGGACAGAAACATTGGGCCAAGAGACCCAGTACTTC. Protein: CASSQDRTETLGQETQYF.

The CDR3 spells CASSADRAHSGNTIYF. In DNA, the CDR3 is TGTGCCAGCAGCGCCGACAGGGCACACTCTGGAAACACCATATATTTT. The V and J genes are TRBV11-2 and TRBJ1-3; 7 bases are a match to TRBD1. V gave up 5 bases and J gave up 0 bases; unmatched junction bases: 7. There are 16 residues in the CDR3. CDR1 SGHAT and CDR2 FQNNGV come from the germline V gene. Drawing the rest from reference TRBV11-2 and TRBJ1-3, the complete variable domain is EAGVAQSPRYKIIEKRQSVAFWCNPISGHATLYWYQQILGQGPKLLIQFQNNGVVDDSQLPKDRFSAERLKGVDSTLKIQPAKLEDSAVYLCASSADRAHSGNTIYFGEGSWLTVV.

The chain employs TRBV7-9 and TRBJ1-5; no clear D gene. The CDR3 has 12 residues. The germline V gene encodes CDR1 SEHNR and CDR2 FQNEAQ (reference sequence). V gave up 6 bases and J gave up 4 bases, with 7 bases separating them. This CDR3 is CASRPLNQPQHF. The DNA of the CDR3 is TGTGCCAGCAGACCCTTAAATCAGCCCCAGCATTTT.

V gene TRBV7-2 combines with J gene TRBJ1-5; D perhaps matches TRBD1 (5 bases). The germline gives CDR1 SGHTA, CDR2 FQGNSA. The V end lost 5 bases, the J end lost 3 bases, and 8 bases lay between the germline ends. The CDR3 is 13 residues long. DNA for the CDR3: TGTGCCAGCAGCGAGGGGATCAATCAGCCCCAGCATTTT. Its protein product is CASSEGINQPQHF.

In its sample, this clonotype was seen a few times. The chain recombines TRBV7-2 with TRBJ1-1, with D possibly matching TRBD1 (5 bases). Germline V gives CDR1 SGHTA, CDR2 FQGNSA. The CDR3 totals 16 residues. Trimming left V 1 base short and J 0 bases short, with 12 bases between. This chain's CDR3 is CASSLGPDTMNTEAFF. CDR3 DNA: TGTGCCAGCAGCTTAGGCCCGGACACCATGAACACTGAAGCTTTCTTT.

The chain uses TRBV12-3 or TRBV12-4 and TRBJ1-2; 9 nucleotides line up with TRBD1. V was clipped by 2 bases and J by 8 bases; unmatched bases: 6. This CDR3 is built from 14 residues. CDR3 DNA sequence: TGTGCCAGCAGTTTACGGACAGGGGTAGGAGGCTACACCTTC. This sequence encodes CASSLRTGVGGYTF.

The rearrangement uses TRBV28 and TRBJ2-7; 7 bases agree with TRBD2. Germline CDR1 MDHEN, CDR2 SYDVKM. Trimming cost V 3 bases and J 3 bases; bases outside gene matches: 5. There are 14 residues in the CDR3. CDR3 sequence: CASSLMGGIYEQYF. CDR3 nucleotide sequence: TGTGCCAGCAGTTTGATGGGGGGGATCTACGAGCAGTACTTC.

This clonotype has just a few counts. The CDR3 DNA reads TGCAGTGCTAGAGATGTACAGGGATCACGCCAATTGGGGTATGGCTACACCTTC. Amino acids: CSARDVQGSRQLGYGYTF. The chain couples TRBV20-1 to TRBJ1-2; D perhaps matches TRBD1 (6 bases). Trimming removed 0 bases at V and 5 bases at J, with 25 bases between. Germline CDR1 DFQATT, CDR2 SNEGSKA (reference sequence). The CDR3 is 18 residues long.

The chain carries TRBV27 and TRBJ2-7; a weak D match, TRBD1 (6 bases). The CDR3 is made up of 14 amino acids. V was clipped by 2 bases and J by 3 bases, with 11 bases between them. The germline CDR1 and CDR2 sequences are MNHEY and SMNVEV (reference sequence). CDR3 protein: CASSLRDTNYEQYF. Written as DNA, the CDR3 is TGTGCCAGCAGTTTAAGGGACACAAACTACGAGCAGTACTTC.

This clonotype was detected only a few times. Here the CDR3 DNA reads TGTGCCAGCAGCTCGGCAGGGGGTCCCTTACCAACCCGATACGAGCAGTACTTC. It specifies CASSSAGGPLPTRYEQYF. The chain couples TRBV7-9 to TRBJ2-7; 7 nucleotides agree with TRBD1. The CDR3 runs 18 residues. V lost 4 bases to trimming and J lost 4 bases; unmatched junction nucleotides: 19. Per the germline V gene, CDR1 is SEHNR and CDR2 is FQNEAQ (reference sequence).

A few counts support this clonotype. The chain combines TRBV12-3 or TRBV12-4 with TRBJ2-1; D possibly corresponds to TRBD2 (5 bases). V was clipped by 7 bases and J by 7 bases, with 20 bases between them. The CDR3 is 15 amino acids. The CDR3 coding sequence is TGTGCCAGCACCCAGGTTGGTGGGGAGCGGAATGAGCAGTTCTTC. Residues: CASTQVGGERNEQFF.

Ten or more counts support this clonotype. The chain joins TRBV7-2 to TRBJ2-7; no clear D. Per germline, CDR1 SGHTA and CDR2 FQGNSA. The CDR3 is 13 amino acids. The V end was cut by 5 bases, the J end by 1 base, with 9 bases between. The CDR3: CASSLLTSYEQYF. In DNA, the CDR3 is TGTGCCAGCAGCCTCCTTACTTCCTACGAGCAGTACTTC. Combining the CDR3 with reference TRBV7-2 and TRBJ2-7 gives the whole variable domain GAGVSQSPSNKVTEKGKDVELRCDPISGHTALYWYRQSLGQGLEFLIYFQGNSAPDKSGLPSDRFSAERTGGSVSTLTIQRTQQEDSAVYLCASSLLTSYEQYFGPGTRLTVT.

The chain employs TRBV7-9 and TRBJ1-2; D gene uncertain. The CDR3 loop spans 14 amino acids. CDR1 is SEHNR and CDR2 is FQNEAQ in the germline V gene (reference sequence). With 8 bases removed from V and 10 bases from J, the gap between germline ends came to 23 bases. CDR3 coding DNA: TGTGCCAGCGCCCCCGACCCGGCTCACCCGTACTACACCTTC. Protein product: CASAPDPAHPYYTF.